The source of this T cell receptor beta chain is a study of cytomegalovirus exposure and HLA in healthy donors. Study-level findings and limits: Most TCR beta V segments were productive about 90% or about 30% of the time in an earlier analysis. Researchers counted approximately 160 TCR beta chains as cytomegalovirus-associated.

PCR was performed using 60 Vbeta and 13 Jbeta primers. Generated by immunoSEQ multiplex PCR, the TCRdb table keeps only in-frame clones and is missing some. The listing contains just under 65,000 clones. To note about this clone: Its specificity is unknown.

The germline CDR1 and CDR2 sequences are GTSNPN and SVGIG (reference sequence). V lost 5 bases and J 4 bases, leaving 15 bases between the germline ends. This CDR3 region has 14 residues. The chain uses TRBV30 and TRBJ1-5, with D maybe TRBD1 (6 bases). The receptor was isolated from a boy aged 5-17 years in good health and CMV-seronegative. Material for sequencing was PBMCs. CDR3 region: CAWEDLQGNQPQHF. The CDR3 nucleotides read TGTGCCTGGGAAGACTTACAGGGTAATCAGCCCCAGCATTTT.